The T cell receptor beta chain described here comes from a study of T-cell reconstitution after alpha-beta-depleted transplantation in children. This clonotype occurred a few times. Its antigen is undetermined. Study-wide results and limits: T cells produced anew were the main source of T-cell counts and diversity one year after transplant. Approximately two months post-transplant, alpha-beta T cells reportedly originated from several hundred expanded graft clones.

This CDR3 has 17 amino acids. In germline, CDR1 is SGHTA, CDR2 FQGNSA. After removal of 0 bases from V and 0 bases from J, the junction contained 5 bases not matched to a gene. Unique molecular identifiers were incorporated when the TCRbeta library was constructed. TCRdb recomputed calls from the PCR reads with MiXCR, one row per CDR3 protein. Among roughly 500,000 distinct CDR3 sequences listed, roughly a tenth were seen once. The input for sequencing was PBMCs, taken before TCRalphabeta/CD19-depleted stem cell transplant. J is TRBJ2-1 and V is TRBV7-2; 7 nucleotides align to TRBD2. This TCR derives from a child aged 2-15 years with inherited bone marrow failure, due to receive a stem cell transplant. The CDR3 loop is CASSLASAGSSYNEQFF. DNA of the CDR3: TGTGCCAGCAGCTTAGCGTCAGCGGGAAGCTCCTACAATGAGCAGTTCTTC.